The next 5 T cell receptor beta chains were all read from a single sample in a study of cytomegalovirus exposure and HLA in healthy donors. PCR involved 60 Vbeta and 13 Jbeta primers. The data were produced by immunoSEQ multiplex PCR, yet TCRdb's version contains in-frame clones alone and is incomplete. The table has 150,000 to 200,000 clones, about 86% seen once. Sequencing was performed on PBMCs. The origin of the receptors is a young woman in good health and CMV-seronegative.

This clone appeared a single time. CDR3 sequence reads: CASSMSGTLTVQYF. The CDR3 region has the DNA TGTGCCAGCAGTATGAGCGGGACCCTCACGGTGCAGTACTTC. V gene TRBV28 combines with J gene TRBJ2-7; 7 positions agree with TRBD2. The J segment lost 9 bases and the V segment lost 5 bases, leaving 13 bases of the junction unmatched. Germline V gene sequence: CDR1 MDHEN, CDR2 SYDVKM. This CDR3 is 14 amino acids long.

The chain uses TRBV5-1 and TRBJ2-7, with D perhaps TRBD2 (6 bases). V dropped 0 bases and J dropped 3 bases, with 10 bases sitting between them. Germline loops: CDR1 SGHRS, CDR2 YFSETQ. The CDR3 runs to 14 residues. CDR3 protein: CASSLDPGLYEQYF. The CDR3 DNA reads TGCGCCAGCAGCTTGGACCCGGGACTCTACGAGCAGTACTTC. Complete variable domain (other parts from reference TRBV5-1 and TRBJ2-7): KAGVTQTPRYLIKTRGQQVTLSCSPISGHRSVSWYQQTPGQGLQFLFEYFSETQRNKGNFPGRFSGRQFSNSRSEMNVSTLELGDSALYLCASSLDPGLYEQYFGPGTRLTVT.

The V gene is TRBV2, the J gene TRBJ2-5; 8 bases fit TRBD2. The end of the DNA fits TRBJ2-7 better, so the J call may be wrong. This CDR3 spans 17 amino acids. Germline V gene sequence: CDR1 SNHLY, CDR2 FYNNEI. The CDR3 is CASSDPSPSGSLYEQYF. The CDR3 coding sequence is TGTGCCAGCAGTGACCCCTCCCCAAGCGGGAGCCTCTACGAGCAGTACTTC.

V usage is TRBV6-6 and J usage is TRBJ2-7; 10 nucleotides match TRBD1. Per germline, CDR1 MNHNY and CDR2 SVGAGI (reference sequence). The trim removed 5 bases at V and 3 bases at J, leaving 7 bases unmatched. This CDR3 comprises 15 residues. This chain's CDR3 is CASSPGTGDYYEQYF. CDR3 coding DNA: TGTGCCAGCAGTCCCGGGACAGGGGATTACTACGAGCAGTACTTC.

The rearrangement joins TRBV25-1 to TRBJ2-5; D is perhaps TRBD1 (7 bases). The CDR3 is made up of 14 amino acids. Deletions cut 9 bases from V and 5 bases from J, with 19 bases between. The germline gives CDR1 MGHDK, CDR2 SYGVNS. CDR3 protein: CASRQGGGWETQYF. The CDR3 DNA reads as TGTGCCAGTAGGCAGGGGGGTGGTTGGGAGACCCAGTACTTC. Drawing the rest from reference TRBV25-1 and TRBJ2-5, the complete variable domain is EADIYQTPRYLVIGTGKKITLECSQTMGHDKMYWYQQDPGMELHLIHYSYGVNSTEKGDLSSESTVSRIRTEHFPLTLESARPSHTSQYLCASRQGGGWETQYFGPGTRLLVL.